What follows are 19 T cell receptor beta chains derived from one specimen sequenced in a study of shared clonotypes between healthy human individuals. Sequencing was performed with immunoSEQ multiplex PCR; in TCRdb, only in-frame clones are kept and a portion is missing. Here the sample spans about 1.1 million clones, approximately 80% being singletons. The material sequenced was memory CD4+ T cells from PBMCs. Sample subset: CD45RA-negative fraction. All receptors derive from a man between 18 and 29 years old in good health. Some clones in this sample may be carry-over from other donors' samples.

The chain couples TRBV7-6 to TRBJ2-3, with D perhaps TRBD1 or TRBD2 (5 bases each). The germline CDR1 and CDR2 sequences are SGHVS and FNYEAQ. V was pared by 5 bases and J by 4 bases, with 19 bases between. The CDR3 is 16 residues long. This CDR3 is CASSRGGQGGSDTQYF. The CDR3 region has the DNA TGTGCCAGCAGCCGTGGGGGTCAGGGTGGTTCAGATACGCAGTATTTT.

The chain carries TRBV6-5 and TRBJ1-1, with no clear D. Germline assignment: CDR1 MNHEY and CDR2 SVGAGI. The CDR3 totals 11 residues. V lost 5 bases and J lost 7, with 8 bases in between. The CDR3 DNA reads as TGTGCCAGCAGTGAAGACTTTGAAGCTTTCTTT. Translation gives CASSEDFEAFF.

The gene calls are TRBV6-5 and TRBJ2-5; a possible D gene is TRBD1 (6 bases). Trimming took off 8 bases at V and 1 base at J, with 17 bases between the two ends. CDR1 and CDR2 (germline): MNHEY, SVGAGI. CDR3 length: 15 residues. The CDR3 loop is CASARSRGLQETQYF. In DNA, the CDR3 is TGTGCCAGCGCCCGGTCCAGGGGCCTCCAAGAGACCCAGTACTTC.

The rearrangement uses TRBV7-2 and TRBJ1-1; D possibly corresponds to TRBD1 (6 bases). V lost 5 bases and J 3 bases, leaving 16 bases between the germline ends. In germline, CDR1 is SGHTA, CDR2 FQGNSA. The CDR3 consists of 15 residues. Here the CDR3 reads CASSPDRRRYTEAFF. In DNA, the CDR3 is TGTGCCAGCAGCCCCGACAGGAGGCGGTACACTGAAGCTTTCTTT.

This clone was found once. This chain uses TRBV5-6 with TRBJ1-1; D remains ambiguous. Trimming removed 0 bases at V and 1 base at J, with 16 bases between. The CDR3 contains 17 residues. Germline V gives CDR1 SGHDT, CDR2 YYEEEE. The CDR3 DNA is TGTGCCAGCAGCTTGGGAGGACCTCGTTCCGGGAACACTGAAGCTTTCTTT. Its protein is CASSLGGPRSGNTEAFF. The complete variable domain, with remaining parts taken from reference TRBV5-6 and TRBJ1-1, reads DAGVTQSPTHLIKTRGQQVTLRCSPKSGHDTVSWYQQALGQGPQFIFQYYEEEERQRGNFPDRFSGHQFPNYSSELNVNALLLGDSALYLCASSLGGPRSGNTEAFFGQGTRLTVV.

This clone was found once. V is TRBV6-5 and J is TRBJ1-1; D call uncertain. With 5 bases removed from V and 8 bases from J, the gap between germline ends came to 18 bases. The germline V gene encodes CDR1 MNHEY and CDR2 SVGAGI. This CDR3 is built from 14 residues. The chain's CDR3 is CASSASVRSPEAFF. CDR3 sequence (DNA): TGTGCCAGCAGTGCCTCGGTGAGGTCACCCGAAGCTTTCTTT.

J is TRBJ2-1 and V is TRBV5-1; 9 nucleotides line up with TRBD1. The CDR3 length is 15 residues. Germline assignment: CDR1 SGHRS and CDR2 YFSETQ. V was pared by 4 bases and J by 7 bases, with 9 bases of the junction left unmatched. In nucleotides, the CDR3 is TGCGCCAGCAGCCCCGGGACAGGGAGTTTGAATGAGCAGTTCTTC. This translates into CASSPGTGSLNEQFF.

V and J are TRBV18 and TRBJ1-1; tentative D call: TRBD1 (5 bases). Trimming shortened V by 3 bases and J by 7 bases, and 12 bases separated the two germline ends. CDR1 KGHSH and CDR2 LQKENI come from the germline V gene. This CDR3 has 13 residues. This chain's CDR3 is CASSPSDTGEAFF. The CDR3, as DNA: TGTGCCAGCTCACCCTCGGATACAGGTGAAGCTTTCTTT.

The rearrangement uses TRBV5-1 and TRBJ2-6, with D hard to call. Germline-derived CDR1 and CDR2 are SGHRS and YFSETQ. Trimming shortened V by 3 bases and J by 0 bases, and 10 bases separated the two germline ends. This CDR3 is 16 amino acids long. The CDR3 nucleotides read TGCGCCAGCAGCTCCGACGGGCCCTCTGGGGCCAACGTCCTGACTTTC. It codes for CASSSDGPSGANVLTF.

This chain connects TRBV6-5 to TRBJ1-5; 8 bases are a match to TRBD1. The CDR3 totals 14 residues. Germline V lookup: CDR1 MNHEY, CDR2 SVGAGI. The junction had 7 bases not matched to a gene; V was cut back by 5 bases and J by 7 bases. CDR3 coding DNA: TGTGCCAGCAGTAGAGGACAGGGCCGGCAGCCCCAGCATTTT. Its translation: CASSRGQGRQPQHF.

This clone showed up just a few times. V is TRBV7-3 and J is TRBJ1-1; D is perhaps TRBD1 (6 bases). CDR1 and CDR2 from the germline V gene are SGHTA and FQGTGA. The CDR3 runs 13 residues. V dropped 5 bases and J dropped 8 bases, with 15 bases sitting between them. The CDR3 is CASSTRGGAEAFF. The CDR3 DNA reads TGTGCCAGCAGCACCCGAGGGGGAGCCGAAGCTTTCTTT.

The CDR3 nucleotides are TGTGCCTGGAGTTACGACACTGAAGCTTTCTTT. Translation gives CAWSYDTEAFF. The chain combines TRBV30 with TRBJ1-1; D is undetermined. CDR3 size: 11 residues. V was clipped by 2 bases and J by 3 bases, with 4 bases between them. The germline V gene encodes CDR1 GTSNPN and CDR2 SVGIG (reference sequence).

The gene calls are TRBV6-5 and TRBJ2-7, with D unclear. V lost 2 bases to trimming and J lost 5 bases, with 13 bases between them. The germline V gene encodes CDR1 MNHEY and CDR2 SVGAGI. The CDR3 is 14 residues long. CDR3 sequence reads: CASSYVRVGDEQYF. The DNA for the CDR3 is TGTGCCAGCAGTTACGTTAGGGTCGGAGACGAGCAGTACTTC.

About this clone itself: Other DNA sequences of this sample code for an identical CDR3. V is TRBV6-1 and J is TRBJ2-7; D is undetermined. CDR3 length: 12 residues. V lost 1 base and J 3 bases, leaving 4 bases between the germline ends. CDR1 is MNHNS and CDR2 is SASEGT in the germline V gene. Here the CDR3 reads CASSEVGYEQYF. CDR3 coding DNA: TGTGCCAGCAGTGAAGTTGGCTACGAGCAGTACTTC.

The chain is built from TRBV6-5 and TRBJ2-5; a possible D gene is TRBD1 (5 bases). This CDR3 is built from 15 residues. Germline values: CDR1 MNHEY, CDR2 SVGAGI. Trimming removed 4 bases at V and 5 bases at J, with 17 bases between. In nucleotides, the CDR3 is TGTGCCAGCAGTTCCGGGTCAGCAGGGATGGAGACCCAGTACTTC. It translates to CASSSGSAGMETQYF.

This chain links TRBV6-1 with TRBJ2-1; D perhaps matches TRBD2 (6 bases). This CDR3 has 14 amino acids. In germline, CDR1 is MNHNS, CDR2 SASEGT. V was trimmed by 8 bases and J by 0 bases, leaving 11 bases between them. The CDR3 sequence is CASGRSSSYNEQFF. The CDR3 nucleotides are TGTGCCAGCGGGAGGTCGAGCTCCTACAATGAGCAGTTCTTC.

The chain joins TRBV10-2 to TRBJ2-3, with 8 nucleotides matching TRBD2. The CDR3 loop spans 15 amino acids. Trimming cost V 8 bases and J 8 bases; bases outside gene matches: 15. Germline values: CDR1 WSHSY, CDR2 SAAADI. This CDR3 reads CASSDGGLGWGTQYF. DNA of the CDR3: TGCGCCAGCTCGGACGGGGGACTAGGGTGGGGTACGCAGTATTTT.

The rearrangement uses TRBV7-9 and TRBJ2-7; 10 nucleotides line up with TRBD2. The CDR3 is made up of 19 amino acids. V was pared by 2 bases and J by 0 bases, with 13 bases of the junction left unmatched. In germline, CDR1 is SEHNR, CDR2 FQNEAQ (reference sequence). The CDR3 sequence: CASSLRPGTSVTSSYEQYF. The CDR3 bases are TGTGCCAGCAGCTTACGTCCCGGGACTAGCGTCACGAGCTCCTACGAGCAGTACTTC.

The chain combines TRBV25-1 with TRBJ1-5; weak D call: TRBD1 (6 bases). CDR1 is MGHDK and CDR2 is SYGVNS in the germline V gene. This CDR3 region has 12 residues. Trimming left V 2 bases short and J 7 bases short, with 6 bases between. CDR3 sequence reads: CASSEQGQPQHF. The CDR3 DNA follows: TGTGCCAGCAGTGAACAGGGGCAGCCCCAGCATTTT.